A selection of T cell receptor beta chains follows, all from one sample in a study of OX40 agonist ivuxolimab in advanced cancers. The repertoire was sequenced with immunoSEQ multiplex PCR; TCRdb's copy has only in-frame clones and lacks some. The sample has over 25,000 clones, 92% seen once. The sample in question was CD4+ or CD8+ T cells sorted from blood, obtained in a trial of the OX40 agonist ivuxolimab. The receptors originated from an adult with an advanced solid tumor such as melanoma, head and neck, liver or kidney cancer. The CDR3 runs from the conserved cysteine through the conserved F or W. A D gene is named only where the DNA matches it firmly. Clone size is shown for a subset of rows, as once, few, many or a class of expanded clone.

size	V	length	D	J	DNA	CDR3
NA	TRBV6-5	15	NA	TRBJ1-2	TGTGCCAGCAGTTACTCACAGGGAGCTAACTATGGCTACACCTTC	CASSYSQGANYGYTF
NA	TRBV6-1	12	NA	TRBJ2-3	TGTGCCAGCAGTGAATTCGAGGGGACGCAGTATTTT	CASSEFEGTQYF
NA	TRBV19	15	TRBD1	TRBJ1-3	TGTGCCAGTAGTAAAGGGGGCCCATCTGGAAACACCATATATTTT	CASSKGGPSGNTIYF
NA	TRBV19	15	NA	TRBJ1-5	TGTGCCAGTAGGCTGACAGTTTATAGCAATCAGCCCCAGCATTTT	CASRLTVYSNQPQHF
NA	TRBV5-4	14	NA	TRBJ2-3	TGTGCCCTGCGGGACAGACCTAGCACAGATACGCAGTATTTT	CALRDRPSTDTQYF
NA	TRBV7-6	16	TRBD2	TRBJ2-3	TGTGCCAGCAGGGAGCAAGCGGGGGGCCTTACAGATACGCAGTATTTT	CASREQAGGLTDTQYF
NA	TRBV6-1	11	NA	TRBJ1-2	TGTGCCAGCAGGGCGGCCTATGGCTACACCTTC	CASRAAYGYTF
NA	TRBV6-5	14	TRBD1	TRBJ1-6	TGTGCCAGCAGTTACACAGGGGTCGGGGCCACCCTCCACTTT	CASSYTGVGATLHF
NA	TRBV7-9	16	NA	TRBJ2-2	TGTGCCAGCAGCACCCTGACTAGTGGGGACACCGGGGAGCTGTTTTTT	CASSTLTSGDTGELFF
NA	TRBV4-3	16	TRBD1	TRBJ1-2	TGCGCCAGCAGCCAAGACAGGGGGGCGACCAACTATGGCTACACCTTC	CASSQDRGATNYGYTF
NA	TRBV6-6	15	NA	TRBJ1-3	TGTGCCAGCAGTTTCCTACAGGCCTCTGGAAACACCATATATTTT	CASSFLQASGNTIYF
NA	TRBV11-3	18	TRBD2	TRBJ2-2	TGTGCCAGCAGCTTAAAGGCCGGGGGGGCCGCTGTCACCGGGGAGCTGTTTTTT	CASSLKAGGAAVTGELFF
NA	TRBV27	13	TRBD1	TRBJ2-7	TGTGCCAGCAGGGTCAGGGGGCGGTACGAGCAGTACTTC	CASRVRGRYEQYF
NA	TRBV6-5	14	TRBD1	TRBJ1-5	TGTGCCAGCAGTAAGATAGGGGGCCTTCAGCCCCAGCATTTT	CASSKIGGLQPQHF
NA	TRBV5-1	17	TRBD2	TRBJ2-3	TGCGCCAGCAGTTCCTCTAGCGGGGGCCACAACCACGATACGCAGTATTTT	CASSSSSGGHNHDTQYF
NA	TRBV9	14	NA	TRBJ1-2	TGTGCCAGCAGCGTAGTAGGAGGTAACTATGGCTACACCTTC	CASSVVGGNYGYTF
NA	TRBV7-8	13	NA	TRBJ1-6	TGTGCCAGCAGCTTTACAGATAATTCACCCCTCCACTTT	CASSFTDNSPLHF
NA	TRBV7-2	14	NA	TRBJ2-3	TGTGCCAGCAGCGGGCGACTAGGGGCAGATACGCAGTATTTT	CASSGRLGADTQYF
NA	TRBV2	18	TRBD2	TRBJ2-1	TGTGCCAGCAGTGAGACTAGCGGGGGGTCCAGCTCCTACAATGAGCAGTTCTTC	CASSETSGGSSSYNEQFF
once	TRBV29-1	12	NA	TRBJ2-6	TGCAGCGTTGAATCTGGGGCCAACGTCCTGACTTTC	CSVESGANVLTF
NA	TRBV5-4	14	NA	TRBJ1-1	TGTGCCAGCAGCTTGCTGTCTGAGAACACTGAAGCTTTCTTT	CASSLLSENTEAFF
NA	TRBV7-2	15	NA	TRBJ1-3	TGTGCCAGCAGCTTAGAGACGGGGCGCGGAAACACCATATATTTT	CASSLETGRGNTIYF
NA	TRBV4-1	15	TRBD1	TRBJ2-7	TGCGCCAGCAGCCAGGGACAGGGAGGGTATTACGAGCAGTACTTC	CASSQGQGGYYEQYF
NA	TRBV11-3	13	NA	TRBJ1-6	TGTGCCAGCAGCGGACAGAATAATTCACCCCTCCACTTT	CASSGQNNSPLHF
NA	TRBV5-1	14	TRBD1	TRBJ1-2	TGCGCCAGCAGCTTGGGACAGGGGGCCGATGGCTACACCTTC	CASSLGQGADGYTF
NA	TRBV7-8	18	TRBD2	TRBJ2-1	TGTGCCAGCACCCCGAGGCTAGCGGCAGCCCCCATCTACAATGAGCAGTTCTTC	CASTPRLAAAPIYNEQFF
NA	TRBV6-1	14	TRBD1	TRBJ1-2	TGTGCCAGCAGAACCGCCGGGACAGATTATGGCTACACCTTC	CASRTAGTDYGYTF